The next 3 T cell receptor beta chains were all read from a single sample in a study of response to subunit inactivated influenza vaccine. From the RT-PCR reads, TCRdb called clonotypes with MiXCR, one entry per CDR3 protein. Of fewer than 400,000 distinct CDR3 sequences listed, roughly 22% are singletons. The sequenced sample was PBMCs from blood, obtained 21 months after vaccination. These receptors were collected from a man aged 50-75 years who received an inactivated influenza vaccine.

The genes are TRBV15 and TRBJ2-3; 10 bases are a match to TRBD2. The CDR3 contains 17 residues. CDR1 and CDR2 (germline): LNHNV, YYDKDF (reference sequence). V shed 0 bases and J 5 bases; nucleotides not matched to a gene: 8. The CDR3 nucleotides read TGTGCCACCAGCAGAGATCAGAGCGGGGGGGCCAAAGATACGCAGTATTTT. It encodes CATSRDQSGGAKDTQYF.

This rearrangement joins TRBV6-5 to TRBJ2-1; possible D gene TRBD2, 6 bases. CDR1 and CDR2 (germline): MNHEY, SVGAGI. This CDR3 contains 15 residues. The V and J ends lost 7 bases and 6 bases respectively, with 19 bases between them. CDR3 coding DNA: TGTGCCAGCATTCCCGAGCGGGCCCCCGGCAATGAGCAGTTCTTC. Its protein is CASIPERAPGNEQFF.

The J gene is TRBJ2-7, the V gene TRBV6-4; D gene ambiguous. The CDR3 totals 16 residues. Germline-derived CDR1 and CDR2 are MRHNA and SNTAGT. Trimming took 0 bases from V and 0 from J, leaving 12 bases between them. CDR3: CASSDSRLHSSYEQYF. The CDR3 nucleotides are TGTGCCAGCAGTGACTCTCGACTCCACAGCTCCTACGAGCAGTACTTC.